Listed below are T cell receptor beta chains from one sample, sequenced in a study of CD8 T cells in ankylosing spondylitis. TCRdb recomputed calls from the 5' RACE reads with MiXCR, one row per CDR3 protein. Seen here are 350,000 to 450,000 distinct CDR3 sequences, 20% observed once, and the top ten hold around 13%. The sequenced sample was blood, either unsorted or a sorted T cell fraction (not recorded which). All receptors derive from a male donor with ankylosing spondylitis or in good health (not recorded which). Each CDR3 is given with its conserved first and last residue.

CDR3 length: 16
J gene: TRBJ2-1
V gene: TRBV12-3/TRBV12-4
CDR3 protein: CASTISRPTQGNEQFF

CDR3 length: 16
J gene: TRBJ2-7
V gene: TRBV7-9
CDR3 protein: CASSPRKSGGLYEQYF

CDR3 length: 14
J gene: TRBJ1-5
V gene: TRBV12-3/TRBV12-4
CDR3 protein: CASSPSVGVQPQHF

CDR3 length: 14
J gene: TRBJ2-7
V gene: TRBV20-1
CDR3 protein: CSASSGENSYEQYF

CDR3 length: 17
J gene: TRBJ2-7
V gene: TRBV11-2
CDR3 protein: CASSLHPNGPRPYEQYF

CDR3 length: 12
J gene: TRBJ2-3
V gene: TRBV2
CDR3 protein: CASSEPGDTQYF

CDR3 length: 15
J gene: TRBJ1-1
V gene: TRBV5-1
CDR3 protein: CASSLQTGENTEAFF

CDR3 length: 15
J gene: TRBJ2-1
V gene: TRBV27
CDR3 protein: CASKIPGSSYNEQFF

CDR3 length: 14
J gene: TRBJ2-7
V gene: TRBV7-8
CDR3 protein: CASSLGGRSYEQYF

CDR3 length: 17
J gene: TRBJ2-5
V gene: TRBV6-5
CDR3 protein: CASSSSYGQAQQETQYF

CDR3 length: 14
J gene: TRBJ1-5
V gene: TRBV9
CDR3 protein: CASSPGSFNQPQHF

CDR3 length: 14
J gene: TRBJ1-1
V gene: TRBV12-3/TRBV12-4
CDR3 protein: CASSWGQGGAEAFF

CDR3 length: 15
J gene: TRBJ1-5
V gene: TRBV27
CDR3 protein: CASSLLRQTNQPQHF

CDR3 length: 16
J gene: TRBJ2-1
V gene: TRBV27
CDR3 protein: CASSPLGSGEYNEQFF

CDR3 length: 12
J gene: TRBJ2-7
V gene: TRBV20-1
CDR3 protein: CSARGYSYEQYF

CDR3 length: 18
J gene: TRBJ2-5
V gene: TRBV11-2
CDR3 protein: CASSASRLAGGPQETQYF

CDR3 length: 14
J gene: TRBJ2-7
V gene: TRBV12-3/TRBV12-4
CDR3 protein: CASSFLLRTYEQYF

CDR3 length: 14
J gene: TRBJ2-3
V gene: TRBV23-1
CDR3 protein: CASSLDGYTDTQYF

CDR3 length: 17
J gene: TRBJ2-1
V gene: TRBV6-2/TRBV6-3
CDR3 protein: CASRYSGTEYDYNEQFF

CDR3 length: 14
J gene: TRBJ2-3
V gene: TRBV28
CDR3 protein: CASSWASITDTQYF

CDR3 length: 17
J gene: TRBJ1-3
V gene: TRBV7-9
CDR3 protein: CASSLMFSISSGNTIYF

CDR3 length: 15
J gene: TRBJ2-5
V gene: TRBV12-3/TRBV12-4
CDR3 protein: CASSMGQGKEETQYF

CDR3 length: 13
J gene: TRBJ2-2
V gene: TRBV6-1
CDR3 protein: CASRTTGLGELFF

CDR3 length: 15
J gene: TRBJ1-1
V gene: TRBV30
CDR3 protein: CAWRASGAGNTEAFF

CDR3 length: 15
J gene: TRBJ2-1
V gene: TRBV7-9
CDR3 protein: CASSLARLAGNEQFF

CDR3 length: 14
J gene: TRBJ2-1
V gene: TRBV5-1
CDR3 protein: CASSLGGTWDEQFF

CDR3 length: 15
J gene: TRBJ2-7
V gene: TRBV3-1
CDR3 protein: CASSQTGTGPSEQYF

CDR3 length: 16
J gene: TRBJ2-1
V gene: TRBV20-1
CDR3 protein: CSASAYGGSSYNEQFF

CDR3 length: 13
J gene: TRBJ2-7
V gene: TRBV29-1
CDR3 protein: CSVPRQGTYEQYF

CDR3 length: 19
J gene: TRBJ2-2
V gene: TRBV6-1
CDR3 protein: CASSERRAGGPRNTGELFF

CDR3 length: 14
J gene: TRBJ2-3
V gene: TRBV12-3/TRBV12-4
CDR3 protein: CASSLGGGAYTQYF

CDR3 length: 14
J gene: TRBJ2-1
V gene: TRBV4-2
CDR3 protein: CASSPTGTDNEQFF

CDR3 length: 16
J gene: TRBJ2-1
V gene: TRBV6-5
CDR3 protein: CASSYSIPSSYNEQFF

CDR3 length: 15
J gene: TRBJ2-2
V gene: TRBV4-1
CDR3 protein: CASSTRQVNTGELFF

CDR3 length: 17
J gene: TRBJ2-4
V gene: TRBV7-8
CDR3 protein: CASMERLAGLAKNIQYF

CDR3 length: 12
J gene: TRBJ2-4
V gene: TRBV5-1
CDR3 protein: CASREQGDIQYF

CDR3 length: 17
J gene: TRBJ2-7
V gene: TRBV3-1
CDR3 protein: CASSQGGLAGSSYEQYF

CDR3 length: 13
J gene: TRBJ2-7
V gene: TRBV27
CDR3 protein: CASSTTGSYEQYF

CDR3 length: 15
J gene: TRBJ1-2
V gene: TRBV6-1
CDR3 protein: CASSEIVRDRYGYTF

CDR3 length: 15
J gene: TRBJ1-1
V gene: TRBV9
CDR3 protein: CASSVAGVLAPEAFF

CDR3 length: 13
J gene: TRBJ1-4
V gene: TRBV12-3/TRBV12-4
CDR3 protein: CASIPGTNEKLFF

CDR3 length: 13
J gene: TRBJ2-1
V gene: TRBV4-1
CDR3 protein: CASSQDTRYEQFF

CDR3 length: 13
J gene: TRBJ2-3
V gene: TRBV12-3/TRBV12-4
CDR3 protein: CASSSQGSDTQYF

CDR3 length: 15
J gene: TRBJ2-3
V gene: TRBV28
CDR3 protein: CASSFGQTYTDTQYF

CDR3 length: 16
J gene: TRBJ2-7
V gene: TRBV5-6
CDR3 protein: CASSLGAGRVGYEQYF

CDR3 length: 15
J gene: TRBJ2-3
V gene: TRBV10-1
CDR3 protein: CASSWTSATKHTQYF

CDR3 length: 13
J gene: TRBJ2-7
V gene: TRBV10-3
CDR3 protein: CAISEGADYEQYF

CDR3 length: 15
J gene: TRBJ2-7
V gene: TRBV4-1
CDR3 protein: CASSPQLEYPYEQYF

CDR3 length: 10
J gene: TRBJ2-1
V gene: TRBV29-1
CDR3 protein: CSVVLVEQFF

CDR3 length: 12
J gene: TRBJ2-1
V gene: TRBV30
CDR3 protein: CASRGDYNEQFF

CDR3 length: 13
J gene: TRBJ2-7
V gene: TRBV20-1
CDR3 protein: CSAREAGPPEQYF

CDR3 length: 12
J gene: TRBJ1-1
V gene: TRBV10-3
CDR3 protein: CAIQTRVDEAFF

CDR3 length: 17
J gene: TRBJ2-7
V gene: TRBV20-1
CDR3 protein: CSARDPNLAGEFYEQYF